This TCR beta chain is drawn from a study of shared clonotypes between healthy human individuals (dated by TCRdb to 2020 to 2021). Concerning the study at large: The cohort comprised a couple of women and a few men aged 18 to 49 years. To estimate repertoire size and how much clonotype sharing occurs between individuals, the study deeply sequenced the blood TCR repertoires of several healthy adults. To increase sequencing depth and limit assay-specific biases, TCR repertoire library preparation and sequencing were carried out by different laboratories using diverse techniques. Leukapheresis yielded between about 0.94 and 10 billion PBMCs per donor. The research as a whole found: Sampling was limited to blood, and TCR repertoires in tissue likely differ from TCR repertoires in blood. Pairwise subsampling led to the expectation that sequencing depth would affect the degree of clonotype sharing among donors. Because the study included a small number of donors, the genetic and exposure-history diversity represented was limited.

Donors were healthy HIV-negative adults with no recently reported acute infections or vaccinations. Every donor was a Caucasian adult residing in Nashville, Tennessee, USA. For unsorted samples, tens of millions of PBMCs were counted and genomic DNA was extracted with the QIAamp DNA Blood Mini kit. After blood collection by leukapheresis, PBMCs were isolated using Ficoll-Histopaque density gradient centrifugation and then cryopreserved in the vapor phase of liquid nitrogen. Comments on this clone: Its recognized antigen is unknown. The sample holds no much larger clone one base away, and base qualities are not on file.

Using the deep immunoSEQ assay, TCR CDR3 regions were amplified from genomic DNA by multiplex PCR. Extracted genomic DNA from each cell subset was spread evenly across all wells of several immunoSEQ 96-well plates, with each plate serving as a replicate. For unsorted PBMC, each replicate PCR was loaded with about 300 ng genomic DNA, equivalent to about 30,000 T cell genomes. Ten immunoSEQ deep assay plates were used to sequence the unsorted PBMC genomic DNA. Purified libraries were quantified with a Qubit 3.0 fluorometer, sized on a Bioanalyzer 2100, and re-quantified with the KAPA Library Quantification kit. Every immunoSEQ 96-well plate was sequenced on a dedicated single-read 150-cycle Illumina NextSeq 550 flow cell. Per the source publication's procedure: Because the immunoSEQ output held only junctional sequences and lacked quality scores, the filtering could not match the filtering applied to full-length reads. Sequences were annotated with PyIR, a Python wrapper for IgBLAST v1.9, and V/J genes and CDR3 were assigned using IMGT germline references. Reads were filtered out if the reads had weak V/J assignments (E-value above 1e-6), no CDR3, stop codons, out-of-frame junctions, or ambiguous translated residues. A V3J clonotype was defined by an identical inferred V gene, J gene, and CDR3 amino acid sequence. Percentage overlap between repertoires was computed as shared unique clonotypes divided by the size of the smaller repertoire. Three approaches were used to assess repertoire richness: RTK rarefaction, the Chao1 estimator, and Recon v2.1 estimates of unobserved clonotypes. TCRdb re-hosts the immuneACCESS table, in-frame sequences only. Its copies lack some clones; in the studies checked, an unresolved V gene accounts for under half of them, and the cause for the rest is not known. The V and J calls and clone size come from that table; D and trimming were worked out from the DNA. The sample yields about 520,000 clones; about 78% were counted once. More than 10% of the sample rests with the top ten.

Sequencing was carried out using PBMCs. The clonotype was recovered from a woman aged 35 to 49 in good health. Some clones in this sample may be carry-over from other donors' samples.

The DNA sequence reads TGCAGCGTTGAAATCAGGGAAACTGGGGCCAACGTCCTGACTTTC. It specifies CSVEIRETGANVLTF. The rearranged chain carries TRBV29-1 and TRBJ2-6; a tentative D match to TRBD1 spans 5 bases. From cysteine to phenylalanine, the CDR3 is 15 amino acids long. Here the CDR3 DNA is all that survives: 45 bases in frame from base 1. Looking up the germline V gene yields CDR1 SQVTM and CDR2 ANQGSEA. V drops 2 bases and J drops 2 bases, leaving 10 bases in between.